The 25 T cell receptor beta chains below all came from one sample that was sequenced in a study of blood T cell repertoires in COVID-19. Libraries were prepared by immunoSEQ multiplex PCR; TCRdb keeps only in-frame clonotypes and omits some of them. The table lists 55,000 to 80,000 clones, roughly 71% of them singletons, with roughly 27% in the top ten. Sequencing input: peripheral blood. Source of these receptors: an elderly woman with acute or convalescent COVID-19.

The genes are TRBV18 and TRBJ2-5; D remains ambiguous. Per germline, CDR1 KGHSH and CDR2 LQKENI. Trimming left V 3 bases short and J 3 bases short, with 2 bases between. CDR3 length: 11 residues. The chain's CDR3 is CASSPEETQYF. As DNA, the CDR3 is TGTGCCAGCTCACCCGAAGAGACCCAGTACTTC.

V usage is TRBV4-2 and J usage is TRBJ1-3, with no clear D. This CDR3 comprises 14 residues. Trimming shortened V by 5 bases and J by 4 bases, and 12 bases separated the two germline ends. Germline lookup yields CDR1 LGHNA and CDR2 YNFKEQ. The CDR3 DNA sequence: TGTGCCAGCAGCGACGCGGGTATCGGAAACACCATATATTTT. Its translation is CASSDAGIGNTIYF.

The CDR3 sequence is CASSTPPGLAGTGELFF. The CDR3 DNA is TGTGCCAGCTCAACTCCCCCGGGACTAGCGGGGACCGGGGAGCTGTTTTTT. This chain uses TRBV18 with TRBJ2-2, with 13 bases identical to TRBD2. Trimming at V came to 5 bases and at J to 5 bases, leaving 8 bases not matched to a gene. This CDR3 comprises 17 residues. Per the germline V gene, CDR1 is KGHSH and CDR2 is LQKENI.

The rearrangement joins TRBV29-1 to TRBJ1-3, with a weak D call TRBD1 (6 bases). The V gene lost 6 bases and the J gene lost 2 bases, with 14 bases spanning the gap. There are 14 residues in the CDR3. CDR1 is SQVTM, CDR2 ANQGSEA, per germline. CDR3 residues: CSVRGALPGNTIYF. Written as DNA, the CDR3 is TGCAGCGTGCGGGGGGCCCTCCCTGGAAACACCATATATTTT.

The chain carries TRBV20-1 and TRBJ2-1; D is possibly TRBD1 (5 bases). CDR1 and CDR2 from the germline V gene are DFQATT and SNEGSKA (reference sequence). This CDR3 has 11 amino acids. V was shortened by 4 bases and J by 8 bases, with 9 bases between the two germline ends. In DNA, the CDR3 is TGCAGTGCTACAGGGTACGATGAGCAGTTCTTC. This gives the protein CSATGYDEQFF.

The count of this clone is one. This chain joins TRBV7-9 and TRBJ2-5; 7 bases match TRBD1. The CDR3 runs to 14 residues. Germline V gene sequence: CDR1 SEHNR, CDR2 FQNEAQ (reference sequence). V was clipped by 3 bases and J by 0 bases; unmatched bases: 1. The CDR3 bases are TGTGCCAGCAGCTTTGGGACAGACCAAGAGACCCAGTACTTC. Protein product: CASSFGTDQETQYF.

The rearrangement joins TRBV5-1 to TRBJ2-3; 9 positions agree with TRBD2. This CDR3 has 15 amino acids. Trimming removed 0 bases from V and 4 bases from J; junction bases left unmatched: 3. The germline V gene has CDR1 SGHRS and CDR2 YFSETQ. CDR3 DNA: TGCGCCAGCAGCTTGGTAGCGGGAGACGCAGATACGCAGTATTTT. Its translation is CASSLVAGDADTQYF.

The gene calls are TRBV7-9 and TRBJ2-6, with D unclear. V was clipped by 6 bases and J by 4 bases, with 7 bases between them. Germline V gene data show CDR1 as SEHNR and CDR2 as FQNEAQ (reference sequence). The CDR3 is made up of 13 amino acids. This CDR3 is CASRLRGANVLTF. CDR3 sequence (DNA): TGTGCCAGCAGATTGCGAGGGGCCAACGTCCTGACTTTC.

The chain couples TRBV6-5 to TRBJ1-1; D is perhaps TRBD1 (5 bases). The germline CDR1 and CDR2 sequences are MNHEY and SVGAGI. V was clipped by 0 bases and J by 7 bases, with 15 bases between them. The CDR3 runs 15 residues. The CDR3 sequence: CASSYSILRGIEAFF. CDR3 nucleotides: TGTGCCAGCAGTTACTCGATCTTAAGGGGAATTGAAGCTTTCTTT.

The chain recombines TRBV19 with TRBJ2-5, with TRBD1 matching 8 bases. V gave up 4 bases and J gave up 2 bases; unmatched junction bases: 6. The CDR3 is made up of 15 amino acids. Germline values: CDR1 LNHDA, CDR2 SQIVND (reference sequence). The CDR3 protein is CASSNGRDRQETQYF. The CDR3 nucleotides are TGTGCCAGTAGTAACGGCCGGGACAGGCAAGAGACCCAGTACTTC.

This clone was seen once. V is TRBV19 and J is TRBJ1-2, with 7 bases lining up with TRBD1. The CDR3 runs 16 residues. CDR1 and CDR2 (germline): LNHDA, SQIVND (reference sequence). V was clipped by 5 bases and J by 2 bases; unmatched bases: 11. This chain's CDR3 is CASSATRGQGNYGYTF. The CDR3 DNA follows: TGTGCCAGTAGTGCTACTAGGGGGCAAGGGAACTATGGCTACACCTTC.

The genes are TRBV30 and TRBJ1-4; 8 bases match TRBD1. The CDR3 totals 17 residues. The trim removed 0 bases at V and 8 bases at J, leaving 14 bases unmatched. Germline V gene data show CDR1 as GTSNPN and CDR2 as SVGIG (reference sequence). In DNA, the CDR3 is TGTGCCTGGAGTGTACTCCCCTCAGGGGGCCAGGGGGAAAAACTGTTTTTT. Protein: CAWSVLPSGGQGEKLFF.

The chain has TRBV14 and TRBJ1-2; 10 bases agree with TRBD1. V lost 6 bases, J lost 6 bases, and 4 bases stayed unmatched. This CDR3 has 13 residues. CDR1 is SGHDN, CDR2 FVKESK, per germline. CDR3 protein: CASSPDRGHGYTF. CDR3 DNA sequence: TGTGCCAGCAGTCCTGACAGGGGGCATGGCTACACCTTC.

The gene calls are TRBV7-8 and TRBJ1-6, with D unclear. The CDR3 extends over 14 amino acids. V gave up 5 bases and J gave up 7 bases, with 12 bases separating them. Germline CDR1 reads SGHVS; CDR2 reads FQNEAQ. The CDR3 region is CASSQRTGNSPLHF. DNA for the CDR3: TGTGCCAGCAGCCAACGGACGGGGAATTCACCCCTCCACTTT.

As regards this clone: This sample also contains other DNA sequences that code for the same CDR3. The chain joins TRBV19 to TRBJ1-5, with D possibly matching TRBD1 (5 bases). Per the germline V gene, CDR1 is LNHDA and CDR2 is SQIVND (reference sequence). This CDR3 comprises 12 residues. The V end lost 6 bases, the J end lost 4 bases, and 7 bases lay between the germline ends. The CDR3 sequence: CASRTGNQPQHF. Here the CDR3 DNA reads TGTGCCAGTAGAACAGGAAATCAGCCCCAGCATTTT.

V and J are TRBV6-5 and TRBJ1-2; 9 nucleotides line up with TRBD1. Unmatched junction bases numbered 6, after V lost 6 bases and J lost 7 bases. Germline V gene lookup returns CDR1 MNHEY and CDR2 SVGAGI. The CDR3 sequence is 13 residues long. CDR3 in DNA: TGTGCCAGCAGCCGACAGGGGGTGGGTGGCTACACCTTC. Protein sequence: CASSRQGVGGYTF.

This clone appeared many times. The chain carries TRBV6-4 and TRBJ2-3; TRBD1 matches 9 bases. The V segment lost 4 bases and the J segment 1 base; nucleotides outside the gene matches: 6. CDR3 length: 16 residues. The germline V gene has CDR1 MRHNA and CDR2 SNTAGT. CDR3 protein: CASSGTGGAGTDTQYF. The CDR3 coding sequence is TGTGCCAGCAGTGGAACAGGGGGCGCCGGCACAGATACGCAGTATTTT.

This rearrangement joins TRBV6-2 or TRBV6-3 to TRBJ1-1, with 9 nucleotides matching TRBD1. In germline, CDR1 is MNHEY, CDR2 SVGEGT. The CDR3 spans 15 residues. After removal of 4 bases from V and 1 base from J, the junction contained 4 bases not matched to a gene. CDR3 region: CASSSPGQGNTEAFF. The CDR3 nucleotides read TGTGCCAGCAGTTCTCCGGGACAGGGGAACACTGAAGCTTTCTTT.

Written as DNA, the CDR3 is TGTGCCAGTAGTACATCCCGGGACAGTTACAATGAGCAGTTCTTC. Translating gives CASSTSRDSYNEQFF. The J gene is TRBJ2-1, the V gene TRBV19; 7 bases agree with TRBD1. Germline CDR1 LNHDA, CDR2 SQIVND (reference sequence). The CDR3 is 15 amino acids. The junction had 7 bases not matched to a gene; V was cut back by 4 bases and J by 4 bases. Using reference TRBV19 and TRBJ2-1 for the parts outside the CDR3, the full variable domain is DGGITQSPKYLFRKEGQNVTLSCEQNLNHDAMYWYRQDPGQGLRLIYYSQIVNDFQKGDIAEGYSVSREKKESFPLTVTSAQKNPTAFYLCASSTSRDSYNEQFFGPGTRLTVL.

The rearrangement uses TRBV6-5 and TRBJ1-6, with D tentatively TRBD1 (6 bases). CDR3 size: 14 residues. V lost 7 bases to trimming and J lost 4 bases, with 11 bases between them. Germline assignment: CDR1 MNHEY and CDR2 SVGAGI. The CDR3 sequence is CASTKDRYNSPLHF. As DNA, the CDR3 is TGTGCCAGCACCAAGGACAGATATAATTCACCCCTCCACTTT.

There are a few counts of this clone. The chain uses TRBV11-3 and TRBJ2-1; 7 bases agree with TRBD1. V gave up 5 bases and J gave up 5 bases; unmatched junction bases: 15. The CDR3 runs to 17 residues. The germline V gene encodes CDR1 SGHNT and CDR2 YENEEA. CDR3: CASSPGFDRDRNNEQFF. The CDR3 DNA follows: TGTGCCAGCAGCCCAGGTTTTGACCGGGACAGAAACAATGAGCAGTTCTTC.

In this sample, this clone turned up a few times. V usage is TRBV5-3 and J usage is TRBJ2-1; TRBD2 matches at 16 bases. TRBV5-3 is an ORF; its function is uncertain. The ends lost 9 bases at V and 0 bases at J; junction bases unmatched: 9. The CDR3 is 18 residues long. The CDR3 region is CANPPGTSGRASYNEQFF. CDR3 DNA sequence: TGTGCCAACCCGCCTGGGACTAGCGGGAGGGCCTCCTACAATGAGCAGTTCTTC.

V and J are TRBV19 and TRBJ2-4, with 12 bases identical to TRBD1. V gave up 5 bases and J gave up 6 bases; unmatched junction bases: 8. CDR3 size: 16 residues. The germline CDR1 and CDR2 sequences are LNHDA and SQIVND (reference sequence). CDR3 bases: TGTGCCAGTAGTGCCCGGGACAGGGGGCCGCTAAACATTCAGTACTTC. Residues: CASSARDRGPLNIQYF. The full variable domain, completed using reference TRBV19 and TRBJ2-4, is DGGITQSPKYLFRKEGQNVTLSCEQNLNHDAMYWYRQDPGQGLRLIYYSQIVNDFQKGDIAEGYSVSREKKESFPLTVTSAQKNPTAFYLCASSARDRGPLNIQYFGAGTRLSVL.

This chain joins TRBV29-1 and TRBJ2-1; 7 bases are shared with TRBD2. Trimming at V came to 7 bases and at J to 7 bases, leaving 7 bases not matched to a gene. CDR3 length: 12 residues. The germline gives CDR1 SQVTM, CDR2 ANQGSEA. The CDR3 DNA reads TGCAGCGCCTGGGGGGGTGGGAATGAGCAGTTCTTC. This gives the protein CSAWGGGNEQFF.

The V call is TRBV28, the J call TRBJ2-2, with 10 bases matching TRBD1. Germline CDR1 and CDR2: MDHEN and SYDVKM. The CDR3 is 15 residues long. Trimming took 4 bases from V and 7 from J; bases not matched to a gene: 6. The CDR3 here is CASSYTGQGNGELFF. In DNA, the CDR3 is TGTGCCAGCAGTTATACGGGACAGGGGAACGGGGAGCTGTTTTTT. Filled out from reference TRBV28 and TRBJ2-2, the complete variable domain reads DVKVTQSSRYLVKRTGEKVFLECVQDMDHENMFWYRQDPGLGLRLIYFSYDVKMKEKGDIPEGYSVSREKKERFSLILESASTNQTSMYLCASSYTGQGNGELFFGEGSRLTVL.